Listed below are T cell receptor beta chains from one sample, sequenced in a study of CD8+ T cells in alopecia areata. The table came from immunoSEQ multiplex PCR; TCRdb's copy has only in-frame clones and leaves some out. The sample carries about 270,000 clones, about 60% recorded once. Material: CD4+ T cells sorted from blood, obtained around week 54, from a patient treated with tofacitinib. These receptors were collected from a human donor with alopecia areata. The CDR3 runs from the conserved cysteine through the conserved F or W. Clone size is shown for a subset of rows, as once, few, many or a class of expanded clone.

j_call clone_size v_call cdr3_aa
TRBJ2-7 - TRBV6-6 CASSPGGLPYEQYF
TRBJ2-1 - TRBV7-9 CAVAGTNEQFF
TRBJ2-1 - TRBV5-1 CASSPVGHEQFF
TRBJ1-5 - TRBV19 CASSAYSNQPQHF
TRBJ1-4 - TRBV30 CAWSVGGRGGEKLFF
TRBJ2-3 - TRBV5-6 CASSWDGPQDTQYF
TRBJ2-5 - TRBV15 CATSSELTGETQYF
TRBJ1-1 - TRBV29-1 CSAYVVVNTEAFF
TRBJ1-5 few TRBV30 CAWSVGQGGNQPQHF
TRBJ2-3 - TRBV5-1 CASSLATDTQYF
TRBJ2-5 few TRBV30 CAWSVGTVAETQYF
TRBJ2-5 once TRBV9 CASSVAPTSQETQYF
TRBJ1-2 - TRBV30 CAWSVSGSGYTF
TRBJ2-2 - TRBV19 CASSMGPHTGELFF
TRBJ2-3 few TRBV2 CASKTGDTQYF
TRBJ2-7 once TRBV5-4 CASSLVGVYEQYF
TRBJ2-1 once TRBV11-2 CASSPGQGAYNEQFF
TRBJ1-6 - TRBV7-9 CASSSGTAVNSPLHF
TRBJ1-6 - TRBV1 CTSTERFWDSPLHF
TRBJ2-2 few TRBV25-1 CASRTWGGLTGELFF
TRBJ1-5 few TRBV29-1 CSVAWGGNQPQHF
TRBJ2-1 - TRBV9 CASSAGLAGVEQFF